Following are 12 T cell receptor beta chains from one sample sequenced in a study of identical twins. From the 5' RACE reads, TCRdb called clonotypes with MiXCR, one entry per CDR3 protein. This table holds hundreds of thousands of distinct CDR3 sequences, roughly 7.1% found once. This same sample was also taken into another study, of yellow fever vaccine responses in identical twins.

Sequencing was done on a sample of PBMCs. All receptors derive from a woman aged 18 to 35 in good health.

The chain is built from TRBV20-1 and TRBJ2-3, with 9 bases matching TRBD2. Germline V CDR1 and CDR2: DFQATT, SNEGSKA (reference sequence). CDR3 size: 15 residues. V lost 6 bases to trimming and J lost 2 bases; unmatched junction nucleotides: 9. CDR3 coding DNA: TGCAGTGCCCCCCGGGCTAGCGGGGCCACAGATACGCAGTATTTT. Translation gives CSAPRASGATDTQYF.

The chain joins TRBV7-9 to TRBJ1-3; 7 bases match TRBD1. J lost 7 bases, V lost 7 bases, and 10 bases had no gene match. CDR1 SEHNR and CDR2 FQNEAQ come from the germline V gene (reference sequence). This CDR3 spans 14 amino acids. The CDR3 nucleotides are TGTGCCAGCACCCCACCGGGACAGTCGAACACCATATATTTT. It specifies CASTPPGQSNTIYF.

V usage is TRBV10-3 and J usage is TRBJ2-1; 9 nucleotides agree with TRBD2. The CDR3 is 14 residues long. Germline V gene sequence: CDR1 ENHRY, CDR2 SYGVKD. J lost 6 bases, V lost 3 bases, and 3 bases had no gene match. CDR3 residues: CAISDGTSTNEQFF. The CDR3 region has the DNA TGTGCCATCAGTGATGGGACTAGCACCAATGAGCAGTTCTTC.

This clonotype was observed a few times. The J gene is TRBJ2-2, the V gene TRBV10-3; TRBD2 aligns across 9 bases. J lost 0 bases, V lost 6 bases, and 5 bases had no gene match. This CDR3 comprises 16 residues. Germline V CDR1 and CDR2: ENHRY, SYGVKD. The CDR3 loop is CAISRERGANTGELFF. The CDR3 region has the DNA TGTGCCATCAGCCGTGAGCGGGGGGCGAACACCGGGGAGCTGTTTTTT.

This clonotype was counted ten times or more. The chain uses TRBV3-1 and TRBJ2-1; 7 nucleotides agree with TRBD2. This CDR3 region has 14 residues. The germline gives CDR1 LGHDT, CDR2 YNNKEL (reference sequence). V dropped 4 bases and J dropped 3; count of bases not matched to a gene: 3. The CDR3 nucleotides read TGTGCCAGCAGCCTCGGGAGGCTCTACAATGAGCAGTTCTTC. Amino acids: CASSLGRLYNEQFF.

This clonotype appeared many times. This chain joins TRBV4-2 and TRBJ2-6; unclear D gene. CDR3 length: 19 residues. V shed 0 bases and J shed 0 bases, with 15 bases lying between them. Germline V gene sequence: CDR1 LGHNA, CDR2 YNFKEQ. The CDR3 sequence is CASSQDSPKTSSGANVLTF. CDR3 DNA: TGTGCCAGCAGCCAAGATTCCCCGAAGACCAGCTCTGGGGCCAACGTCCTGACTTTC.

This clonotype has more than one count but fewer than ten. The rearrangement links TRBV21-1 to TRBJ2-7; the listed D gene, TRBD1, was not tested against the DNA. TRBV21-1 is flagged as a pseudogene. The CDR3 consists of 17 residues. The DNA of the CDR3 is TGTGCCAGCAGCACCCGCACTCCCGTGAGAGGGACCTACGAGCAGTACGTC. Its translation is CASSTRTPVRGTYEQYV.

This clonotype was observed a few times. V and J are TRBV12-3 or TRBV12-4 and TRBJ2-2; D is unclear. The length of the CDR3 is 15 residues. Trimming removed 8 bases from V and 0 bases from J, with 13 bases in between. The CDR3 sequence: CASEGTSANTGELFF. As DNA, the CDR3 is TGTGCCAGCGAAGGCACCTCCGCGAACACCGGGGAGCTGTTTTTT.

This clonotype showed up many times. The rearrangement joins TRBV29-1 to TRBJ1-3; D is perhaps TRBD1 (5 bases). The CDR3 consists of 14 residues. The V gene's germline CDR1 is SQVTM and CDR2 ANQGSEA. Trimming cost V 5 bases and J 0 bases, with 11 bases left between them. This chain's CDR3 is CSVQRGHSGNTIYF. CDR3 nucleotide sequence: TGCAGCGTTCAGCGGGGCCACTCTGGAAACACCATATATTTT.

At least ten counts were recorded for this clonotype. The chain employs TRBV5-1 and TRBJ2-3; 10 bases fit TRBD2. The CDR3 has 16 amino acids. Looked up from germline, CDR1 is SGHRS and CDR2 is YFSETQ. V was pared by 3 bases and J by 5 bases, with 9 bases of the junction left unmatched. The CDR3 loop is CASSYTGTSVGDTQYF. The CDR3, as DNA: TGCGCCAGCAGCTACACCGGGACTAGCGTAGGAGATACGCAGTATTTT.

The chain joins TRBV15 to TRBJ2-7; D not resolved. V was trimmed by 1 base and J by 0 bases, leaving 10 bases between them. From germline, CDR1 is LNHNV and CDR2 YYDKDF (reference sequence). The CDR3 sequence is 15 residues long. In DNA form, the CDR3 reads TGTGCCACCAGCAGAGTTCGGGTAACCTCCTACGAGCAGTACTTC. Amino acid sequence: CATSRVRVTSYEQYF.

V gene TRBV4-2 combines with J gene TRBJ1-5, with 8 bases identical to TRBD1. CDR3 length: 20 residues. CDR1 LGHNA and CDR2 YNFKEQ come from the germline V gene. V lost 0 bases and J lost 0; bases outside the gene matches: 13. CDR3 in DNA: TGTGCCAGCAGCCAAGATCCCCCCGGGACAGGTCGTTTTAGCAATCAGCCCCAGCATTTT. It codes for CASSQDPPGTGRFSNQPQHF.